What follows describes a single T cell receptor beta chain. CDR1 is MDHEN and CDR2 is SYDVKM in the germline V gene. Trimming took off 0 bases at V and 0 bases at J, with 8 bases between the two ends. The CDR3 totals 15 residues. Each CDR3 protein is one row after TCRdb ran MiXCR on the RT-PCR reads. The repertoire holds about 700,000 distinct CDR3 sequences, with 14% as singletons. This chain uses TRBV28 with TRBJ1-2, with D uncertain. The sequenced material came from memory CD4+ T cells from blood. The source is a female donor in good health, serving as a healthy control. The CDR3 spells CASSLWPDTNYGYTF. The CDR3, as DNA: TGTGCCAGCAGTTTATGGCCGGATACTAACTATGGCTACACCTTC.